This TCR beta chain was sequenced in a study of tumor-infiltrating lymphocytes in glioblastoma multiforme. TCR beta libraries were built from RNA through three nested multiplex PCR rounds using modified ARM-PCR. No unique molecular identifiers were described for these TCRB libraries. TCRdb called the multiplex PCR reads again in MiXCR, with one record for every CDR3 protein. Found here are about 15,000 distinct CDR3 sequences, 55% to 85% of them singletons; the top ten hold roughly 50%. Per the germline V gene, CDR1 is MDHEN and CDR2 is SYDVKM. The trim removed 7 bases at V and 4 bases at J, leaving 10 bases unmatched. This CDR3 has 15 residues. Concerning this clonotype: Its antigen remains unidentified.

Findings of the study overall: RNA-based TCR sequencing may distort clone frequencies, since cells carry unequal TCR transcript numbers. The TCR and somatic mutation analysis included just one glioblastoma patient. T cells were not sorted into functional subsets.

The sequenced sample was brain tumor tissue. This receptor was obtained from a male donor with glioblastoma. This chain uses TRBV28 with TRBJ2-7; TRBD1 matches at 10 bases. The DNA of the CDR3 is TGTGCCAGCACCACCTCCGGGACAGGGGAATACGAGCAGTACTTC. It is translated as CASTTSGTGEYEQYF.